The next 15 T cell receptor beta chains were all read from a single sample in a study of T-cell reconstitution after alpha-beta-depleted transplantation in children. Preparation of the TCRbeta library used unique molecular identifiers. TCRdb analysed the PCR reads with MiXCR anew, one entry per CDR3 protein. The profile shows roughly 490,000 distinct CDR3 sequences, about an eighth of them singletons. The material was PBMCs, mostly from graft donor cells, obtained 180 days after TCRalphabeta/CD19-depleted stem cell transplant. The receptors shown here come from a female patient between 2 and 15 years old who had a stem cell transplant for aplastic anemia, so the T cells may come from the graft donor.

In regard to this clonotype: One end of the junction fails to match germline, which may point to a read error. The V call is TRBV27, the J call TRBJ2-7; 7 nucleotides agree with TRBD2. CDR3 length: 16 residues. CDR1 is MNHEY and CDR2 is SMNVEV in the germline V gene (reference sequence). CDR3 region: CDSSIIAGGSFYEQYF. CDR3 coding DNA: TGTGACAGCAGTATAATAGCGGGTGGGTCATTCTACGAGCAGTACTTC.

This clonotype was found a few times. V usage is TRBV20-1 and J usage is TRBJ1-1; 9 bases line up with TRBD1. The CDR3 spans 15 residues. The germline gives CDR1 DFQATT, CDR2 SNEGSKA (reference sequence). J gave up 3 bases and V 2 bases, and 7 bases lay outside the gene matches. CDR3 in amino acids: CSARPGTGLDTEAFF. The CDR3 bases are TGCAGTGCTAGACCGGGGACAGGGTTGGACACTGAAGCTTTCTTT.

Note on this clonotype: This likely comes from a read error, as the CDR3 has no conserved phenylalanine or tryptophan at its end. V is TRBV6-5 and J is TRBJ1-1, with a tentative D call TRBD1 (5 bases). V lost 0 bases and J 4 bases, leaving 9 bases between the germline ends. The germline V gene has CDR1 MNHEY and CDR2 SVGAGI. The CDR3 loop spans 14 amino acids. CDR3 coding DNA: TGTGCCAGCAGTTACTCACCGGGGGTCACTGAAGCTTTCTTA. Residues: CASSYSPGVTEAFL.

In its sample, this clonotype was seen a few times. The genes are TRBV11-3 and TRBJ2-1, with 11 bases lining up with TRBD2. Trimming removed 5 bases from V and 3 bases from J; junction bases left unmatched: 9. This CDR3 has 17 amino acids. CDR1 and CDR2 (germline): SGHNT, YENEEA. The CDR3 nucleotides read TGTGCCAGCAGCCTTAATAGCGGGAGGGCGATCTACAATGAGCAGTTCTTC. Amino acid sequence: CASSLNSGRAIYNEQFF. The full variable domain, rest sourced from reference TRBV11-3 and TRBJ2-1, is EAGVVQSPRYKIIEKKQPVAFWCNPISGHNTLYWYLQNLGQGPELLIRYENEEAVDDSQLPKDRFSAERLKGVDSTLKIQPAELGDSAVYLCASSLNSGRAIYNEQFFGPGTRLTVL.

The chain recombines TRBV4-2 with TRBJ2-1; the match to TRBD1 covers 7 bases. With 2 bases clipped from V and 7 bases from J, the junction kept 11 bases outside the gene matches. The germline V gene encodes CDR1 LGHNA and CDR2 YNFKEQ. This CDR3 region has 16 residues. CDR3 bases: TGTGCCAGCAGCCAATTCTGGAGACAGGGAACAAATGAGCAGTTCTTC. Its translation is CASSQFWRQGTNEQFF.

This clonotype was observed at least ten times. The genes are TRBV7-2 and TRBJ2-2, with 8 bases identical to TRBD1. V lost 5 bases and J lost 2; bases outside the gene matches: 4. Germline CDR1 is SGHTA and CDR2 is FQGNSA. CDR3 length: 15 amino acids. The CDR3 is CASSPRGRNTGELFF. The CDR3 bases are TGTGCCAGCAGCCCCAGGGGGCGCAACACCGGGGAGCTGTTTTTT.

V and J are TRBV20-1 and TRBJ2-1; 8 bases map to TRBD2. Germline V gene data show CDR1 as DFQATT and CDR2 as SNEGSKA (reference sequence). Trimming removed 6 bases from V and 0 bases from J; junction bases left unmatched: 7. There are 15 residues in the CDR3. The CDR3 sequence is CSAKSSGSSYNEQFF. The CDR3 bases are TGCAGTGCAAAGTCCAGCGGGAGCTCCTACAATGAGCAGTTCTTC.

The chain recombines TRBV9 with TRBJ1-2, with TRBD1 as a possible D gene (5 bases). Germline lookup yields CDR1 SGDLS and CDR2 YYNGEE. This CDR3 region has 12 residues. The V gene lost 3 bases and the J gene lost 7 bases, with 10 bases spanning the gap. The CDR3 coding sequence is TGTGCCAGCAGCGCCAGGGCGGGTGGCTACACCTTC. Its protein is CASSARAGGYTF.

The rearrangement uses TRBV7-9 and TRBJ2-1; the match to TRBD1 covers 12 bases. The CDR3 runs 16 residues. Germline V CDR1 and CDR2: SEHNR, FQNEAQ (reference sequence). J lost 7 bases, V lost 8 bases, and 12 bases had no gene match. The CDR3 is CASSLRGTGGPNEQFF. CDR3 nucleotide sequence: TGTGCCAGCTCCTTGCGCGGGACAGGGGGCCCGAATGAGCAGTTCTTC.

The chain has TRBV29-1 and TRBJ2-3; 10 nucleotides agree with TRBD2. V gave up 5 bases and J gave up 4 bases; unmatched junction bases: 6. The CDR3 runs to 14 residues. Germline CDR1 and CDR2: SQVTM and ANQGSEA. The CDR3 DNA is TGCAGCGTTTGCCTAGCGGGAGAAGCAGATACGCAGTATTTT. It yields the protein CSVCLAGEADTQYF.

This clonotype has just a few counts. The J gene is TRBJ1-4, the V gene TRBV28, with 7 nucleotides matching TRBD1. CDR1 is MDHEN, CDR2 SYDVKM, per germline. The CDR3 sequence is 16 residues long. The trim removed 6 bases at V and 4 bases at J, leaving 11 bases unmatched. This chain's CDR3 is CASRVVLTGFNEKLFF. Written as DNA, the CDR3 is TGTGCCAGCAGGGTGGTTTTGACAGGGTTTAATGAAAAACTGTTTTTT. Filled out from reference TRBV28 and TRBJ1-4, the complete variable domain reads DVKVTQSSRYLVKRTGEKVFLECVQDMDHENMFWYRQDPGLGLRLIYFSYDVKMKEKGDIPEGYSVSREKKERFSLILESASTNQTSMYLCASRVVLTGFNEKLFFGSGTQLSVL.

The V and J genes are TRBV7-2 and TRBJ2-7; a possible D gene is TRBD2 (5 bases). CDR1 is SGHTA, CDR2 FQGNSA, per germline. V lost 0 bases to trimming and J lost 0 bases, with 9 bases between them. The length of the CDR3 is 15 residues. The CDR3 nucleotides are TGTGCCAGCAGCTTAGCCGTCACTAGCTCCTACGAGCAGTACGTC. This gives the protein CASSLAVTSSYEQYV.

This clonotype was counted at least ten times. The chain combines TRBV20-1 with TRBJ1-5, with a weak D call TRBD1 (5 bases). CDR1 is DFQATT, CDR2 SNEGSKA, per germline (reference sequence). The V end was cut by 0 bases, the J end by 6 bases, with 15 bases between. The CDR3 has 15 amino acids. The CDR3 sequence: CSARDPGQGGQPQHF. CDR3 in DNA: TGCAGTGCTAGAGATCCCGGTCAGGGTGGTCAGCCCCAGCATTTT.

The chain couples TRBV2 to TRBJ2-7, with TRBD2 matching over 9 bases. The trim removed 9 bases at V and 0 bases at J, leaving 3 bases unmatched. The CDR3 spans 13 residues. The V gene's germline CDR1 is SNHLY and CDR2 FYNNEI. In DNA form, the CDR3 reads TGTGCCAGGGAGCGGGAGGACTCCTACGAGCAGTACTTC. It is translated as CAREREDSYEQYF.

The gene calls are TRBV19 and TRBJ2-3; 7 positions match TRBD1. There are 17 residues in the CDR3. V lost 3 bases to trimming and J lost 5 bases; unmatched junction nucleotides: 14. The germline V gene has CDR1 LNHDA and CDR2 SQIVND (reference sequence). This chain's CDR3 is CASSIPPDRIWEDTQYF. The DNA for the CDR3 is TGTGCCAGTAGTATCCCCCCGGACAGGATTTGGGAAGATACGCAGTATTTT.